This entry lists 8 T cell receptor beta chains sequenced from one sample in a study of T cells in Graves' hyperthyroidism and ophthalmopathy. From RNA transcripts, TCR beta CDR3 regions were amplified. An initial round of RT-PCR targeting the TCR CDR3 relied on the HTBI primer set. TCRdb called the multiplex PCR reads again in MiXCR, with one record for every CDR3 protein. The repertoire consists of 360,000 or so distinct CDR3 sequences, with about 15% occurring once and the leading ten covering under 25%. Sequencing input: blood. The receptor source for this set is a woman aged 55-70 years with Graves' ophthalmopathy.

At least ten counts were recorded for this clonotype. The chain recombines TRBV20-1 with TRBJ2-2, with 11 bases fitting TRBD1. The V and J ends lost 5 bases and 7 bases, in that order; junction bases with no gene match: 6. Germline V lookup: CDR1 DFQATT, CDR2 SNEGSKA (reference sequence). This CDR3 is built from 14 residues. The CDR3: CSAPWTGGGGELFF. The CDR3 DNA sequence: TGCAGTGCTCCGTGGACAGGGGGCGGCGGGGAGCTGTTTTTT.

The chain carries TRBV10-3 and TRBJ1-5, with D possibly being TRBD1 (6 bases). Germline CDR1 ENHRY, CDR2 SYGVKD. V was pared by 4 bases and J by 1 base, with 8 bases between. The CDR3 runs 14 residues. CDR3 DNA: TGTGCCATCAGTGCCGGGACAAGCAATCAGCCCCAGCATTTT. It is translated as CAISAGTSNQPQHF.

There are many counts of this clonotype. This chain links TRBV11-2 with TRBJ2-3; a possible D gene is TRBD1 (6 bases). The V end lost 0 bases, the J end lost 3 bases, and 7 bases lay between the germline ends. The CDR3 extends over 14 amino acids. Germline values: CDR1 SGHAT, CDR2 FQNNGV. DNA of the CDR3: TGTGCCAGCAGCTTAGAGCAGGGGACAGATACGCAGTATTTT. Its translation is CASSLEQGTDTQYF. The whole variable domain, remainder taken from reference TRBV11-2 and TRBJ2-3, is EAGVAQSPRYKIIEKRQSVAFWCNPISGHATLYWYQQILGQGPKLLIQFQNNGVVDDSQLPKDRFSAERLKGVDSTLKIQPAKLEDSAVYLCASSLEQGTDTQYFGPGTRLTVL.

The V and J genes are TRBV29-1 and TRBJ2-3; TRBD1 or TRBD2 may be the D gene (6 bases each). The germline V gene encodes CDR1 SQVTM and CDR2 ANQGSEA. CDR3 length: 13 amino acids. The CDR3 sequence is CSSDGGRTDTQYF. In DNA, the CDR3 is TGCAGTTCGGATGGGGGGCGCACAGATACGCAGTATTTT.

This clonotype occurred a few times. The DNA of the CDR3 is TGTGCCAGCAGCCAAGTGGAGGGATCGGAGACCCAGTACTTC. Translated, it gives CASSQVEGSETQYF. The chain links TRBV3-1 to TRBJ2-5; D possibly corresponds to TRBD2 (6 bases). In germline, CDR1 is LGHDT, CDR2 YNNKEL (reference sequence). This CDR3 spans 14 amino acids. V lost 1 base and J 5 bases, leaving 11 bases between the germline ends.

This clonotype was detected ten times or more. The CDR3 DNA follows: TGTGCCAGCAGCCCCGACAGGGGGCTCGGCTACACCTTC. Amino acid sequence: CASSPDRGLGYTF. The chain joins TRBV12-3 or TRBV12-4 to TRBJ1-2; 10 positions match TRBD1. The CDR3 is 13 amino acids. The V segment lost 6 bases and the J segment 8 bases; nucleotides outside the gene matches: 6.

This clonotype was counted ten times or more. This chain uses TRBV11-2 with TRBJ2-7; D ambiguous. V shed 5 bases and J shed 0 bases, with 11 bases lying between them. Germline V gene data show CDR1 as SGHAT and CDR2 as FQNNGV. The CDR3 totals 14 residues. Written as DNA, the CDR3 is TGTGCCAGCAGCATATACAGAAGCTCCTACGAGCAGTACTTC. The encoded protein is CASSIYRSSYEQYF. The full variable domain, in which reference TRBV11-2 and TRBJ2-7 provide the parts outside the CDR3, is EAGVAQSPRYKIIEKRQSVAFWCNPISGHATLYWYQQILGQGPKLLIQFQNNGVVDDSQLPKDRFSAERLKGVDSTLKIQPAKLEDSAVYLCASSIYRSSYEQYFGPGTRLTVT.

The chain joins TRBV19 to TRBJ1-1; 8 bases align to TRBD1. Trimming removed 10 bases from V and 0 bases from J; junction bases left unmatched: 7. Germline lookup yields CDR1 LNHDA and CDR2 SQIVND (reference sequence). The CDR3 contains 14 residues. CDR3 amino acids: CATFDRGLNTEAFF. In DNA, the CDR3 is TGTGCCACCTTCGACAGGGGCCTGAACACTGAAGCTTTCTTT.